This TCR beta chain was retrieved from a study of cytomegalovirus exposure and HLA in healthy donors. Study information: Researchers previously reported finding fewer than 140 million unique TCR beta sequences from about 170 million T cells. The Caucasian-associated ancestry cluster held around four fifths of 398 genotyped donors. General study findings and limits: Reportedly, diagnosis of cytomegalovirus status by the classifier showed high specificity and sensitivity.

In regard to this clone: Its target is unknown.

The primer mix had 60 Vbeta and 13 Jbeta primers. TCRdb keeps only in-frame clones here, not all; method: immunoSEQ multiplex PCR. The sample has some 150,000 clones; about 72% are singletons. The CDR3 has 12 amino acids. Germline-derived CDR1 and CDR2 are GTSNPN and SVGIG (reference sequence). V trimming: 6 bases; J trimming: 4 bases; junction bases outside the gene matches: 4. This clonotype was sampled from a man aged 60-69 years in good health and CMV-seronegative. The specimen sequenced was PBMCs. This chain uses TRBV30 with TRBJ2-5; TRBD1 agrees at 8 bases. The CDR3 protein is CACQDRAETQYF. The CDR3 DNA sequence: TGTGCCTGTCAGGACAGGGCAGAGACCCAGTACTTC.